The T cell receptor (beta chain) described here comes from a study of blood T cell repertoires in COVID-19. Across the whole study: Researchers got acute and convalescent COVID-19 samples from the United States, Italy and Spain.

How the authors handled the data: Amplification of reference gene primers provided the estimated nucleated cell counts. Clones were sequenced by immunoSEQ multiplex PCR, and TCRdb holds only the in-frame ones, with some missing. V, J and clone size are those of that table, while D and trimming were read from the DNA. This sample has around 230,000 clones, with 83% found just once. The CDR3 runs to 14 residues. The J segment lost 5 bases and the V segment lost 6 bases, leaving 6 bases of the junction unmatched. In germline, CDR1 is MNHEY, CDR2 SVGEGT. The specimen sequenced was peripheral blood. V usage is TRBV6-2 or TRBV6-3 and J usage is TRBJ1-2; 10 nucleotides align to TRBD1. This receptor was identified in a woman aged 70-85 years with active or convalescent COVID-19. The CDR3 loop reads CASSLPGQGYGYTF. CDR3 in DNA: TGTGCCAGCAGCCTTCCGGGACAGGGGTATGGCTACACCTTC.